Below, 23 T cell receptor beta chains from the same sample are listed, as sequenced in a study of blood T cell repertoires in COVID-19. Sequenced by immunoSEQ multiplex PCR; TCRdb stores in-frame clones only, minus some. In the table there are 95,000 to 100,000 clones, around 90% of which are singletons. Sequences were obtained from peripheral blood. Receptors were obtained from a man between 45 and 60 years old with acute or convalescent COVID-19.

The chain uses TRBV4-2 and TRBJ1-6, with TRBD1 matching 8 bases. The germline V gene encodes CDR1 LGHNA and CDR2 YNFKEQ. The CDR3 is 17 amino acids. V was pared by 0 bases and J by 7 bases, with 8 bases of the junction left unmatched. For the CDR3, the DNA is TGTGCCAGCAGCCAAGAAAATGGACAGGGCTACAATTCACCCCTCCACTTT. Translation gives CASSQENGQGYNSPLHF.

The chain employs TRBV3-1 (or the pseudogene TRBV3-2) and TRBJ1-1; D uncertain. This CDR3 comprises 16 residues. Germline lookup yields CDR1 LGHDT and CDR2 YNNKEL (reference sequence). Trimming left V 1 base short and J 0 bases short, with 12 bases between. This chain's CDR3 is CASSQVLNYLNTEAFF. The CDR3, as DNA: TGTGCCAGCAGCCAAGTCCTTAATTACTTGAACACTGAAGCTTTCTTT.

This sequence joins TRBV27 and TRBJ2-7; no clear D gene. CDR1 MNHEY and CDR2 SMNVEV come from the germline V gene (reference sequence). V lost 2 bases to trimming and J lost 2 bases, with 7 bases between them. The CDR3 totals 13 residues. The CDR3 coding sequence is TGTGCCAGCAGTTTAGGTACAACCTACGAGCAGTACTTC. Translating gives CASSLGTTYEQYF.

The rearrangement uses TRBV12-5 and TRBJ1-1, with D perhaps TRBD1 (6 bases). The V end lost 0 bases, the J end lost 2 bases, and 10 bases lay between the germline ends. Germline-derived CDR1 and CDR2 are LGHNT and FRNRAP. This CDR3 spans 15 amino acids. CDR3 nucleotide sequence: TGTGCTAGTGGTTTGGTAACGGGACAAAACACTGAAGCTTTCTTT. Amino acid sequence: CASGLVTGQNTEAFF.

The gene calls are TRBV5-6 and TRBJ2-7; 7 bases are shared with TRBD1. The CDR3 runs 12 residues. After removal of 4 bases from V and 4 bases from J, the junction contained 2 bases not matched to a gene. CDR1 and CDR2 from the germline V gene are SGHDT and YYEEEE. The CDR3 spells CASSKTGYEQYF. The CDR3 DNA follows: TGTGCCAGCAGCAAGACAGGGTACGAGCAGTACTTC.

This chain joins TRBV6-6 and TRBJ1-5; 7 bases match TRBD1. Trimming at V came to 1 base and at J to 4 bases, leaving 4 bases not matched to a gene. CDR1 and CDR2 from the germline V gene are MNHNY and SVGAGI (reference sequence). The CDR3 has 15 residues. DNA of the CDR3: TGTGCCAGCAGTTACTTACAGGGGCTGAATCAGCCCCAGCATTTT. It yields the protein CASSYLQGLNQPQHF.

This clone was observed a few times. This rearrangement joins TRBV2 to TRBJ2-2; D is perhaps TRBD2 (7 bases). Germline CDR1 SNHLY, CDR2 FYNNEI. The V end lost 11 bases, the J end lost 3 bases, and 19 bases lay between the germline ends. This CDR3 comprises 15 residues. The CDR3 sequence: CASEVRGADTGELFF. The CDR3 DNA reads as TGTGCCTCCGAGGTCCGGGGGGCTGACACCGGGGAGCTGTTTTTT.

This clone has just one count. This chain joins TRBV7-3 and TRBJ2-4; D call uncertain. CDR3 length equals 13 residues. Per germline, CDR1 SGHTA and CDR2 FQGTGA. V lost 0 bases and J 8 bases, leaving 8 bases between the germline ends. The CDR3 bases are TGTGCCAGCAGCTTAACCCTCGCGGACATTCAGTACTTC. Protein: CASSLTLADIQYF.

The CDR3 coding sequence is TGTGCCAGCAGTTTATCCAAGAGCGTTAGGACCCAGTACTTC. Its protein is CASSLSKSVRTQYF. The chain links TRBV28 to TRBJ2-5; no clear D. V was shortened by 1 base and J by 7 bases, with 13 bases between the two germline ends. This CDR3 contains 14 residues. Germline V lookup: CDR1 MDHEN, CDR2 SYDVKM.

The rearrangement joins TRBV7-8 to TRBJ2-7; D is ambiguous. V lost 5 bases to trimming and J lost 3 bases, with 11 bases between them. From germline, CDR1 is SGHVS and CDR2 FQNEAQ. The length of the CDR3 is 13 residues. CDR3 residues: CASSPMRNYEQYF. CDR3 in DNA: TGTGCCAGCAGCCCAATGCGGAACTACGAGCAGTACTTC.

V usage is TRBV7-8 and J usage is TRBJ1-1; 9 bases map to TRBD1. The CDR3 is 13 residues long. J lost 6 bases, V lost 5 bases, and 4 bases had no gene match. Germline CDR1 SGHVS, CDR2 FQNEAQ. CDR3: CASSRRQGAEAFF. The DNA of the CDR3 is TGTGCCAGCAGCCGACGACAGGGGGCTGAAGCTTTCTTT. Filled out from reference TRBV7-8 and TRBJ1-1, the complete variable domain reads GAGVSQSPRYKVAKRGQDVALRCDPISGHVSLFWYQQALGQGPEFLTYFQNEAQLDKSGLPSDRFFAERPEGSVSTLKIQRTQQEDSAVYLCASSRRQGAEAFFGQGTRLTVV.

The chain is built from TRBV6-5 and TRBJ1-1, with 7 bases fitting TRBD1. The CDR3 length is 14 residues. The junction had 4 bases not matched to a gene; V was cut back by 0 bases and J by 6 bases. Germline assignment: CDR1 MNHEY and CDR2 SVGAGI. The CDR3 loop is CASSYSSGGAEAFF. Here the CDR3 DNA reads TGTGCCAGCAGTTACTCGTCAGGGGGAGCTGAAGCTTTCTTT.

This chain joins TRBV6-5 and TRBJ1-2; D is possibly TRBD1 (6 bases). CDR1 MNHEY and CDR2 SVGAGI come from the germline V gene. V dropped 7 bases and J dropped 9 bases, with 24 bases sitting between them. The length of the CDR3 is 15 residues. The CDR3 protein is CASTPPTGGGESYTF. CDR3 in DNA: TGTGCCAGCACTCCCCCGACCGGGGGGGGCGAAAGCTACACCTTC.

V is TRBV5-8 and J is TRBJ1-3; D unclear. The V gene's germline CDR1 is SGHTS and CDR2 YDEGEE. The V end was cut by 1 base, the J end by 1 base, with 9 bases between. This CDR3 comprises 15 residues. Here the CDR3 DNA reads TGTGCCAGCAGCTTGCAATGGAGGTCTGGAAACACCATATATTTT. This sequence encodes CASSLQWRSGNTIYF.

This clone was seen a single time. The chain employs TRBV5-5 and TRBJ1-2; the D gene is possibly TRBD1 (6 bases). The germline CDR1 and CDR2 sequences are SGHKS and YYEKEE (reference sequence). Trimming stripped 5 bases from V and 3 bases from J, with 17 bases between. CDR3 length: 15 residues. Here the CDR3 reads CASSPDSSGDYGYTF. The CDR3 bases are TGTGCCAGCAGTCCGGACAGCTCCGGGGACTATGGCTACACCTTC.

The chain combines TRBV7-9 with TRBJ2-7; 9 nucleotides agree with TRBD1. V lost 11 bases, J lost 1 base, and 6 bases stayed unmatched. Per germline, CDR1 SEHNR and CDR2 FQNEAQ (reference sequence). This CDR3 is 13 amino acids long. DNA of the CDR3: TGTGCCGGAGGGACAGGGCTTTCCTACGAGCAGTACTTC. It codes for CAGGTGLSYEQYF.

This rearrangement joins TRBV24-1 to TRBJ1-5, with 9 bases lining up with TRBD1. This CDR3 is built from 16 residues. Germline lookup yields CDR1 KGHDR and CDR2 SFDVKD. J lost 3 bases, V lost 5 bases, and 7 bases had no gene match. For the CDR3, the DNA is TGTGCCACCAGTGGTGGGACAGGGAGGTCCAATCAGCCCCAGCATTTT. Residues: CATSGGTGRSNQPQHF.

The chain carries TRBV6-4 and TRBJ1-6, with a tentative D call TRBD1 (5 bases). The CDR3 is 16 residues long. Germline V gene lookup returns CDR1 MRHNA and CDR2 SNTAGT. Trimming removed 6 bases from V and 5 bases from J, with 17 bases in between. CDR3 loop: CASSPIGGLNNSPLHF. For the CDR3, the DNA is TGTGCCAGCAGCCCCATCGGGGGGTTGAATAATTCACCCCTCCACTTT.

This chain links TRBV27 with TRBJ1-3; maybe TRBD1 (6 bases). CDR1 is MNHEY and CDR2 is SMNVEV in the germline V gene (reference sequence). The length of the CDR3 is 15 residues. V gave up 5 bases and J gave up 0 bases, with 11 bases separating them. The CDR3 nucleotides read TGTGCCAGCAGTCCACAGGGTGTCTCTGGAAACACCATATATTTT. This sequence encodes CASSPQGVSGNTIYF.

The CDR3 sequence: CASSPPGGRYTEAFF. DNA of the CDR3: TGTGCCAGCAGCCCCCCCGGGGGGAGGTACACTGAAGCTTTCTTT. The chain recombines TRBV9 with TRBJ1-1, with D tentatively TRBD1 (5 bases). Germline-derived CDR1 and CDR2 are SGDLS and YYNGEE. The CDR3 covers 15 residues. V lost 4 bases and J lost 3, with 16 bases in between.

This chain connects TRBV13 to TRBJ1-2; D is ambiguous. The CDR3 covers 16 residues. Germline V gives CDR1 PRHDT, CDR2 FYEKMQ (reference sequence). Trimming took 0 bases from V and 1 from J, leaving 12 bases between them. The CDR3 bases are TGTGCCAGCAGCTTAGGCCTCGCCGGAGGTAACTATGGCTACACCTTC. It is translated as CASSLGLAGGNYGYTF.

The V and J genes are TRBV3-1 (or the pseudogene TRBV3-2) and TRBJ2-5, with a tentative D call TRBD1 (6 bases). Trimming stripped 3 bases from V and 1 base from J, with 6 bases between. From germline, CDR1 is LGHDT and CDR2 YNNKEL (reference sequence). This CDR3 region has 13 residues. In nucleotides, the CDR3 is TGTGCCAGCAGCCACAGGGGCCAAGAGACCCAGTACTTC. Encoded protein: CASSHRGQETQYF.

This clone was detected only a few times. The V and J genes are TRBV7-8 and TRBJ2-1; 7 positions agree with TRBD2. CDR1 is SGHVS, CDR2 FQNEAQ, per germline. The length of the CDR3 is 15 residues. Trimming at V came to 3 bases and at J to 5 bases, leaving 7 bases not matched to a gene. CDR3 residues: CASSLKRGSHNEQFF. DNA for the CDR3: TGTGCCAGCAGCTTGAAGCGGGGATCACACAATGAGCAGTTCTTC.